The sample holds a few counts of the clone carrying this T cell receptor beta chain. Per the original methods: Amplifying reference gene primers gave estimates of nucleated cell counts. Measured with immunoSEQ multiplex PCR; TCRdb has only the in-frame clones, and not every one. V, J and clone size are taken as reported in that table, and D and trimming were inferred from the DNA itself. The sample shows about 99,000 clones, roughly 88% of them seen only once. The record originates from a study of blood T cell repertoires in COVID-19. Study background: Whether acute or convalescent, the COVID-19 samples came from the United States, Italy and Spain. From T cells, B-cell-depleted T cells, or PBMCs came the material, which was cDNA or gDNA.

The sequenced sample was peripheral blood. The receptor was isolated from a human donor in a cohort sampled during active COVID-19.

CDR3 DNA: TGTGCCAGCAGCGGGACAGGGGGTAATTCACCCCTCCACTTT. This gives the protein CASSGTGGNSPLHF. The J gene is TRBJ1-6, the V gene TRBV6-5, with 11 bases matching TRBD1. The CDR3 spans 14 residues. V shed 6 bases and J 6 bases; nucleotides not matched to a gene: 1. The germline V gene has CDR1 MNHEY and CDR2 SVGAGI.